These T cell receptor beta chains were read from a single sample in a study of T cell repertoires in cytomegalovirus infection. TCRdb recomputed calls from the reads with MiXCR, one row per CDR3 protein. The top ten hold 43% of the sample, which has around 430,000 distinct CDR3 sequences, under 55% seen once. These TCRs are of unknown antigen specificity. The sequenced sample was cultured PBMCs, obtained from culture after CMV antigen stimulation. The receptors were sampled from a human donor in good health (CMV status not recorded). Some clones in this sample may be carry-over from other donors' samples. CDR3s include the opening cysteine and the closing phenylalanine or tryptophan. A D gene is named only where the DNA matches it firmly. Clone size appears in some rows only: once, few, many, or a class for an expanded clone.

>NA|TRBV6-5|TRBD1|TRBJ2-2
TGTGCCAGCAGTCGACTACGATTTTCCGGGACAGGCCGCACCGGGGAGCTGTTTTTT
CASSRLRFSGTGRTGELFF
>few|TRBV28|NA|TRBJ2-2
TGTGCCACCCCCGCCGGGGGGCCAAACACCGGGGAGCTGTTTTTT
CATPAGGPNTGELFF
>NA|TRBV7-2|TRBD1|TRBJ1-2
TGTGCCAGCAGCCAAGACAGGGTTGGCGGCTACACCTTC
CASSQDRVGGYTF
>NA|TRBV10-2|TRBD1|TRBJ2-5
TGCGCCAGCAGTGAGTCGGGGACAGGGGCCGAGACCCAGTACTTC
CASSESGTGAETQYF
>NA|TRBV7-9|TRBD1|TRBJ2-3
TGTGCCAGCAGCTTCGGACAGGGAAGAAGGGTCACAGATACGCAGTATTTT
CASSFGQGRRVTDTQYF
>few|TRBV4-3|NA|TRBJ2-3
TGCGCCAGCAGCCAACAATTTGGGAGTCCAGATACGCAGTATTTT
CASSQQFGSPDTQYF
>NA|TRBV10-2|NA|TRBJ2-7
TGCGCCAGCAGTGACCCCAGCCGGGACGCAGGAAAGGAGCAGTACTTC
CASSDPSRDAGKEQYF
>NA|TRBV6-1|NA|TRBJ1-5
TGTGCCAGCAGTGAAGCTCGCCCAGGTTACGGTCAGCCCCAGCATTTT
CASSEARPGYGQPQHF
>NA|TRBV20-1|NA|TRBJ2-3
TGCAGTGCTAGCCCCCTACTGGAAGATACGCAGTATTTT
CSASPLLEDTQYF
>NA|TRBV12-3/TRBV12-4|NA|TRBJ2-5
TGTGCCAGCAGTCCCTCGGGGAGGGACACCAAAGAGACCCAGTACTTC
CASSPSGRDTKETQYF
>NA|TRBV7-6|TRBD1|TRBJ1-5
TGTGCCAGCAGCTTATACAGGTGGGGGACAGGGCATCAGCCCCAGCATTTT
CASSLYRWGTGHQPQHF
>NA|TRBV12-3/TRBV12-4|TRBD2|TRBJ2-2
TGTGCCAGCAGTTCCTGGGGAAGTCCGGGAGGGCCCCGGAGGACCGGGGAGCTGTTTTTT
CASSSWGSPGGPRRTGELFF
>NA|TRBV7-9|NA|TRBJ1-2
TGTGCCAGCAGCCCCTTCTCGTACGGCTACACCTTC
CASSPFSYGYTF
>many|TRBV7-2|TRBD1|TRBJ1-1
TGTGCCAGCAGCTTAAACCGACAGGGTTGGACTGAAGCTTTCTTT
CASSLNRQGWTEAFF
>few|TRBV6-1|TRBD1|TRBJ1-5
TGTGCCAGCAGTGGACAGGGCGTTAGCAATCAGCCCCAGCATTTT
CASSGQGVSNQPQHF
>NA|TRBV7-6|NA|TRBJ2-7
TGTGCCACCCCAGGGGCGGGGGAGCAGTACTTC
CATPGAGEQYF
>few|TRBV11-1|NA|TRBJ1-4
TGTGCCAGCAGCCGCAGTGAAAAACTGTTTTTT
CASSRSEKLFF
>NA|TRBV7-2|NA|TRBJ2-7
TGTGCCAGCAGCTTAAGCCGGGACCCTCCAAACGAGCAGTACTTC
CASSLSRDPPNEQYF
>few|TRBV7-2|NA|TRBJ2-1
TGTGCCAGCAGCTTTGCCGGGAGCTCCTACAATGAGCAGTTCTTC
CASSFAGSSYNEQFF
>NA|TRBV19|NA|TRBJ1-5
TGTGCCAGTAGTACCGTCGTTCCGGGGAACGGACAGCCCCAGCATTTT
CASSTVVPGNGQPQHF
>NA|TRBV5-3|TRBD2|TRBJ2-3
TGTGCCAGCAGCTCCGGGACTAGAGGCGATACGCAGAATTTT
CASSSGTRGDTQNF
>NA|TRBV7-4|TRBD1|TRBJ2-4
TGTGCCAGCAGCTTCGGGTTTAGGACAGGGGGGTTTCAGTACTTC
CASSFGFRTGGFQYF
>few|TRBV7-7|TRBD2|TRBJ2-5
TGTGCCAGCAGCCGGACTAGCGGGGGGGAGACCCAGTACTTC
CASSRTSGGETQYF
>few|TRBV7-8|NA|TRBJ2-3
TGTGCCAGCAGCACGAATCCGGGGGATACGCAGTATTTT
CASSTNPGDTQYF
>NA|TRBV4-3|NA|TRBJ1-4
TGCGCCAGCAGCCCCCGGGCCGATGAAAAACTGTTTTTT
CASSPRADEKLFF
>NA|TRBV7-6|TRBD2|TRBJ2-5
TGTGCCAGCAGCGTTAGCGGGGGGGCGTACCAAGAGACCCAGTACTTC
CASSVSGGAYQETQYF
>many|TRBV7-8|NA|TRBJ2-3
TGTGCCAGCAGCTTATGGGGGACCACAGATACGCAGTATTTT
CASSLWGTTDTQYF
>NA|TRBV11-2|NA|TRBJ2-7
TGTGCCAGCAGCTTAGGTGTCGGCCCCTCCTACGAGCAGTACTTC
CASSLGVGPSYEQYF
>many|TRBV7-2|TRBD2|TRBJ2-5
TGTGCCAGCAGCTTTCTCAGGGGACTAGAGGAGACCCAGTACTTC
CASSFLRGLEETQYF